This T cell receptor (beta chain) stems from a study of shared clonotypes between healthy human individuals (dated by TCRdb to about 2020). In the study overall: A couple of women and a few men aged 18 to 49 years were included in the cohort. For each donor, CD4 naive and CD4 memory were each run on three plates, CD8 naive on two plates, and CD8 memory on one plate. The study deeply sequenced blood TCR repertoires of about 5 healthy adults to estimate repertoire size and the extent of clonotype sharing between individuals. To increase sequencing depth and limit assay-specific biases, TCR repertoire library preparation and sequencing were carried out by different laboratories using diverse techniques. Each donor's leukapheresis produced roughly between about 0.85 and 10 billion PBMCs. Broader findings and caveats from the paper: Based on pairwise subsampling, the degree of clonotype sharing among donors was expected to be affected by sequencing depth. Sharing across several donors was observed for approximately 4.6% of naive CD4, over 3% of naive CD8, 2.3% of memory CD4, and around 0.44% of memory CD8 clonotypes. Because the study included a small number of donors, the genetic and exposure-history diversity represented was limited. Compared with non-shared clonotypes, clonotypes shared by all four sorted-subset donors had higher generation probabilities. Rarefaction of sorted-subset datasets indicated incomplete sequencing despite the large sequencing depth. Naive subsets generally had larger estimated clonotype richness than memory subsets. Only blood was sampled, and tissue TCR repertoires likely differ from those in blood.

Including the terminal cysteine and phenylalanine, the CDR3 comprises 17 residues. Here the CDR3 DNA is all that survives: 51 bases in frame from base 1. After removal of 6 bases from V and 2 bases from J, the junction retains 10 bases not matched to a gene. CDR1 and CDR2 (MDHEN, SYDVKM) derive from the germline V gene. The donors were healthy, HIV-negative adults with no recently reported acute infections or vaccinations. Every donor was a Caucasian adult living in Nashville, Tennessee, USA. CD4+ T cells were enriched through magnetic negative selection, after which naive cells were positively selected on CD45RA and the remaining negative fraction served as the memory subset. Blood was obtained by leukapheresis, after which PBMCs were separated by Ficoll-Histopaque density gradient centrifugation and cryopreserved in liquid nitrogen vapor phase. Analytical flow cytometry was used to check the purity and quantity of every magnetically sorted T cell population. From each sorted fraction, genomic DNA was isolated and quantified by UV absorbance on a Nanodrop 2000c.

TCR CDR3 regions were amplified from genomic DNA by multiplex PCR using the deep immunoSEQ assay. For each cell subset, the extracted genomic DNA was distributed evenly across all wells of several immunoSEQ 96-well plates, and each plate served as one replicate. For sorted subsets, each replicate PCR was loaded with 200 ng genomic DNA, equivalent to 25,000 to 35,000 T cell genomes. The purified libraries were quantified using a Qubit 3.0 fluorometer, sized with a Bioanalyzer 2100, and then quantified again using the KAPA Library Quantification kit. Each immunoSEQ 96-well plate was sequenced on its own single-read 150-cycle Illumina NextSeq 550 flow cell. The original pipeline was this. The immunoSEQ output contained only junctional sequences without quality scores, so filtering could not match that applied to full-length reads. To assign V/J genes and CDR3, sequences were annotated against IMGT germline references using PyIR, a Python wrapper for IgBLAST v1.9. Any read was removed if the V/J assignment was weak (E-value above 1e-6), the CDR3 was missing, or the read contained stop codons, out-of-frame junctions, or ambiguous translated residues. A V3J clonotype was defined by an identical inferred V gene, J gene, and CDR3 amino acid sequence. The percentage overlap between two repertoires was calculated by dividing the number of shared unique clonotypes by the size of the smaller repertoire. RTK rarefaction, the Chao1 estimator, and Recon v2.1 estimates of unobserved clonotypes were used to assess repertoire richness. OLGA was used to compute generation probabilities for all TCRbeta clonotypes that the gDNA method yielded from a handful of donors. The table comes from immuneACCESS by way of TCRdb, which keeps in-frame sequences with V and J called. Part of the clones is missing from these tables; in studies checked, under half for an unresolved V gene and the rest for unknown reasons. The V and J calls and the clone size are those of that table, but D and trimming were determined from the DNA. For this sample the table gives more than 2 million clones, of which around 95% were detected only once. The top ten constitute more than 0.1% of the sample.

Remarks on this clone: There is no known antigen for this receptor. No base quality information exists; no much larger clone differs at one position.

Recombination joined TRBV28 with TRBJ1-6, and 7 bases in between align with TRBD1. This clonotype was sampled from a man aged 18 to 29 in good health. Specimen: naive CD4+ T cells sorted from blood. Interpreted using the paper, the cell subset or site label stands for: CD45RA+ positively selected. Here the CDR3 is given as CASSPTGERTYNSPLHF. The DNA sequence follows: TGTGCCAGCAGCCCTACAGGGGAAAGAACCTATAATTCACCCCTCCACTTT.